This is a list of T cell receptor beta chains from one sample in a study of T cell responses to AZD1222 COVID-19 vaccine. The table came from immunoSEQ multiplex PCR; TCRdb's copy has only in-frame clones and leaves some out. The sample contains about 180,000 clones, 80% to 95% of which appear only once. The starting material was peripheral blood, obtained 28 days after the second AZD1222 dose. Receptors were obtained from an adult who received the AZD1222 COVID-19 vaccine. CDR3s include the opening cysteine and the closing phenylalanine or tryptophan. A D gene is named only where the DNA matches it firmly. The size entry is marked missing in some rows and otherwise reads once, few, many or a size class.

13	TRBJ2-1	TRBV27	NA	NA	CASSLGALNEQFF	TGTGCCAGCAGTTTAGGCGCATTGAATGAGCAGTTCTTC
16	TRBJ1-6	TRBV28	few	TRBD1	CASSPGGGSYNSPLHF	TGTGCCAGCAGTCCAGGGGGGGGCTCCTATAATTCACCCCTCCACTTT
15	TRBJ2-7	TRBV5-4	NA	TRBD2	CASSQTSGGAGEQYF	TGTGCCAGCAGTCAGACTAGCGGGGGGGCGGGAGAGCAGTACTTC
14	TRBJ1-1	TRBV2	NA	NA	CASSVRARDTEAFF	TGTGCCAGCAGTGTGCGGGCGCGGGACACTGAAGCTTTCTTT
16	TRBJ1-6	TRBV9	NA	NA	CASSVGGVAYNSPLHF	TGTGCCAGCAGCGTAGGCGGGGTTGCCTATAATTCACCCCTCCACTTT
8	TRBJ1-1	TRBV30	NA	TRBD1	CATGVAFF	TGTGCCACAGGGGTAGCTTTCTTT
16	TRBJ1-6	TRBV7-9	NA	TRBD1	CASSLGQGSYNSPLHF	TGTGCCAGCAGCCTGGGACAGGGCTCCTATAATTCACCCCTCCACTTT
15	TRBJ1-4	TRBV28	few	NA	CASDQGGLGSEKLFF	TGTGCCAGCGACCAAGGTGGACTGGGTAGTGAAAAACTGTTTTTT
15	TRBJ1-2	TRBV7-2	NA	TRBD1	CASSLKGQGSSGYTF	TGTGCCAGCAGCTTAAAGGGACAGGGTTCTAGTGGCTACACCTTC
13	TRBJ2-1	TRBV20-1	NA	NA	CSASSPSYNEQFF	TGCAGTGCTAGTAGCCCTTCCTACAATGAGCAGTTCTTC
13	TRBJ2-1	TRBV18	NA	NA	CASSPAPYNEQFF	TGTGCCAGCTCACCGGCACCTTACAATGAGCAGTTCTTC